Listed below are T cell receptor beta chains from one sample, sequenced in a study of cytomegalovirus exposure and HLA in healthy donors. The protocol was immunoSEQ multiplex PCR, while the TCRdb copy is restricted to in-frame clones and leaves out a portion. The sample holds 150,000 to 200,000 clones, around nine tenths seen once. Sample: PBMCs. These receptors were taken from a woman younger than 35 in good health and CMV-seronegative. Both conserved end residues are part of each CDR3.

v_gene: TRBV7-6
j_gene: TRBJ2-2
CDR3aa: CASSLGQGWTGELFF

v_gene: TRBV7-9
j_gene: TRBJ1-4
CDR3aa: CASSIGTANEKLFF

v_gene: TRBV29-1
j_gene: TRBJ2-3
CDR3aa: CSLQTVRADTQYF

v_gene: TRBV5-4
j_gene: TRBJ1-1
CDR3aa: CASSSGVGTATEAFF

v_gene: TRBV7-9
j_gene: TRBJ2-3
CDR3aa: CASSSGLAGVGTQYF

v_gene: TRBV5-1
j_gene: TRBJ2-3
CDR3aa: CASKESEYTDTQYF

v_gene: TRBV2
j_gene: TRBJ2-1
CDR3aa: CASTPTGTAYNEQFF

v_gene: TRBV10-3
j_gene: TRBJ2-1
CDR3aa: CATKGQGSYNEQFF

v_gene: TRBV7-9
j_gene: TRBJ2-7
CDR3aa: CASSLRGQGRRQYF

v_gene: TRBV6-6
j_gene: TRBJ2-1
CDR3aa: CATGSASSSYNEQFF

v_gene: TRBV6-5
j_gene: TRBJ1-1
CDR3aa: CASSLGRTLNTEAFF

v_gene: TRBV19
j_gene: TRBJ2-1
CDR3aa: CASSGAGGAAEQFF

v_gene: TRBV15
j_gene: TRBJ2-7
CDR3aa: CATSSRGGSLLEQYF

v_gene: TRBV6-1
j_gene: TRBJ2-7
CDR3aa: CASSPRDIIYEQYF

v_gene: TRBV5-1
j_gene: TRBJ1-1
CDR3aa: CASSPGGQGGTEAFF

v_gene: TRBV4-2
j_gene: TRBJ2-1
CDR3aa: CASSQDPTSKNEQFF

v_gene: TRBV19
j_gene: TRBJ1-1
CDR3aa: CASSGSQGWNTEAFF

v_gene: TRBV7-6
j_gene: TRBJ2-7
CDR3aa: CASSLGQGKGEQYF

v_gene: TRBV5-4
j_gene: TRBJ2-4
CDR3aa: CASSLGLAKNIQYF

v_gene: TRBV28
j_gene: TRBJ1-6
CDR3aa: CASSDQGVATPLHF

v_gene: TRBV19
j_gene: TRBJ1-1
CDR3aa: CASTPITGVNTEAFF

v_gene: TRBV10-3
j_gene: TRBJ2-7
CDR3aa: CAISVVVSYEQYF

v_gene: TRBV6-5
j_gene: TRBJ2-1
CDR3aa: CASSPTGTSRNEQFF

v_gene: TRBV11-2
j_gene: TRBJ2-3
CDR3aa: CASSSSRGTDTQYF

v_gene: TRBV5-4
j_gene: TRBJ2-7
CDR3aa: CASSQAIDRDRGYEQYF

v_gene: TRBV5-1
j_gene: TRBJ2-3
CDR3aa: CASNQGLTDTQYF

v_gene: TRBV6-4
j_gene: TRBJ2-3
CDR3aa: CASSDRGSTDTQYF

v_gene: TRBV29-1
j_gene: TRBJ2-7
CDR3aa: CSVETSSSYEQYF

v_gene: TRBV19
j_gene: TRBJ2-1
CDR3aa: CASSIDPPGSGRGYNEQFF

v_gene: TRBV7-8
j_gene: TRBJ2-7
CDR3aa: CASSFGSYEQYF

v_gene: TRBV4-1
j_gene: TRBJ2-7
CDR3aa: CASSQRQDSYEQYF

v_gene: TRBV6-1
j_gene: TRBJ1-1
CDR3aa: CASSERLNTEAFF

v_gene: TRBV5-1
j_gene: TRBJ2-5
CDR3aa: CASSGGVQETQYF

v_gene: TRBV7-2
j_gene: TRBJ1-2
CDR3aa: CASSLPSTDLYGYTF

v_gene: TRBV10-2
j_gene: TRBJ1-5
CDR3aa: CASSGQFNQPQHF

v_gene: TRBV12-2
j_gene: TRBJ1-6
CDR3aa: CASRLLLTVAYSPLHF

v_gene: TRBV28
j_gene: TRBJ2-3
CDR3aa: CASSSGAGGDTDTQYF

v_gene: TRBV5-6
j_gene: TRBJ2-7
CDR3aa: CASSFYRGSHEQYF

v_gene: TRBV5-1
j_gene: TRBJ2-2
CDR3aa: CASSFQQGTGELFF

v_gene: TRBV10-3
j_gene: TRBJ2-1
CDR3aa: CAINTQGADNEQFF

v_gene: TRBV7-9
j_gene: TRBJ1-1
CDR3aa: CASSLFDRTEAFF

v_gene: TRBV27
j_gene: TRBJ1-2
CDR3aa: CASSLTGNYGYTF

v_gene: TRBV6-5
j_gene: TRBJ1-4
CDR3aa: CASRVGRYEKLFF

v_gene: TRBV10-3
j_gene: TRBJ1-5
CDR3aa: CAISEGQGSVNQPQHF

v_gene: TRBV19
j_gene: TRBJ2-1
CDR3aa: CASSIPGTGPHNEQFF

v_gene: TRBV5-1
j_gene: TRBJ2-5
CDR3aa: CASSFALTAGGQETQYF

v_gene: TRBV7-8
j_gene: TRBJ1-4
CDR3aa: CASQGWGATNEKLFF

v_gene: TRBV27
j_gene: TRBJ1-2
CDR3aa: CASSQQGYYGYTF

v_gene: TRBV2
j_gene: TRBJ2-7
CDR3aa: CASSESNLGQSF

v_gene: TRBV7-9
j_gene: TRBJ1-2
CDR3aa: CASSRRQTISYTF

v_gene: TRBV5-1
j_gene: TRBJ2-3
CDR3aa: CASSSLGQGVWGRDTDTQYF

v_gene: TRBV5-1
j_gene: TRBJ2-7
CDR3aa: CASSLGRGGTGIHEQYF

v_gene: TRBV27
j_gene: TRBJ1-5
CDR3aa: CASSLSGEVQPQHF

v_gene: TRBV18
j_gene: TRBJ1-1
CDR3aa: CASSQRTVVNTEAFF

v_gene: TRBV4-1
j_gene: TRBJ2-7
CDR3aa: CASSFAGTGTYEQYF